These 6 T cell receptor beta chains share one sample of origin, sequenced in a study of cytomegalovirus exposure and HLA in healthy donors. Generated by immunoSEQ multiplex PCR, the TCRdb table keeps only in-frame clones and is missing some. The sample contains around 98,000 clones, roughly 84% of which appear only once. Sequencing input: PBMCs. All receptors derive from a man aged 18 to 30 in good health and CMV-seropositive.

This clone was seen only once. The chain recombines TRBV15 with TRBJ1-4; D might be TRBD1 (5 bases). The length of the CDR3 is 14 residues. V lost 1 base, J lost 13 bases, and 16 bases lay in between. Per the germline V gene, CDR1 is LNHNV and CDR2 is YYDKDF (reference sequence). CDR3 protein: CATSRASMQGSLFF. CDR3 in DNA: TGTGCCACCAGCAGAGCTTCTATGCAGGGATCACTGTTTTTT.

The rearrangement links TRBV2 to TRBJ2-1; 9 bases agree with TRBD1. The CDR3 spans 14 residues. In germline, CDR1 is SNHLY, CDR2 FYNNEI. J gave up 6 bases and V 4 bases, and 4 bases lay outside the gene matches. CDR3 bases: TGTGCCAGCAGTGGACAGGGGGATTTCAATGAGCAGTTCTTC. This gives the protein CASSGQGDFNEQFF.

The rearrangement uses TRBV7-9 and TRBJ2-7; maybe TRBD2 (6 bases). The CDR3 contains 12 residues. Germline V CDR1 and CDR2: SEHNR, FQNEAQ (reference sequence). CDR3 sequence (DNA): TGTGCTGGGAGAGGAGGGACCTCCGAGCAGTACTTC. Encoded protein: CAGRGGTSEQYF.

This chain joins TRBV7-2 and TRBJ1-5; TRBD1 matches 10 bases. Germline loops: CDR1 SGHTA, CDR2 FQGNSA. This CDR3 has 18 amino acids. V lost 5 bases, J lost 7 bases, and 17 bases stayed unmatched. CDR3 DNA: TGTGCCAGCAGCACTAGTCGCGGGGCGGGACAGGGGTTACAGCCCCAGCATTTT. Protein sequence: CASSTSRGAGQGLQPQHF.

The gene calls are TRBV13 and TRBJ2-3; possible D gene TRBD1, 7 bases. Trimming took 0 bases from V and 2 from J, leaving 18 bases between them. Per germline, CDR1 PRHDT and CDR2 FYEKMQ (reference sequence). The CDR3 consists of 18 residues. The CDR3 spells CASSLGFLGGQYTDTQYF. The DNA of the CDR3 is TGTGCCAGCAGCTTAGGATTCCTCGGGGGACAGTACACAGATACGCAGTATTTT.

The V and J genes are TRBV4-2 and TRBJ2-7; 9 bases match TRBD2. CDR1 and CDR2 from the germline V gene are LGHNA and YNFKEQ. This CDR3 region has 15 residues. The J segment lost 5 bases and the V segment lost 0 bases, leaving 5 bases of the junction unmatched. The CDR3 spells CASSQEPAGGNEQYF. CDR3 in DNA: TGTGCCAGCAGCCAAGAGCCAGCGGGGGGTAACGAGCAGTACTTC.